The T cell receptor beta chain under discussion was sequenced for a study of blood T cell repertoires in COVID-19. Study-wide background: Sources were T cells, B-cell-depleted T cells, or PBMCs; the material itself was cDNA or gDNA.

Repertoires were generated with immunoSEQ multiplex PCR, while TCRdb's copy carries only in-frame clones and drops some. The data contain about 97,000 clones, around four fifths of them singletons. The source material was peripheral blood. This receptor was identified in a man between 35 and 55 years old with active or convalescent COVID-19.

The CDR3, as DNA: TGTGCCAGCAGCTTAGGGGGTCGGGGGTACGAGCAGTACTTC. Its translation: CASSLGGRGYEQYF. This chain connects TRBV7-2 to TRBJ2-7, with D possibly TRBD2 on 6 matching bases. CDR3 length equals 14 residues. Germline-derived CDR1 and CDR2 are SGHTA and FQGNSA. Between the trimmed V and J ends, which lost 1 base and 4 bases, there was a span of 11 bases.